This T cell receptor (beta chain) was profiled in a study of CD8+CD57+ T cells in acquired aplastic anemia. Study results and limitations: Overlapping CD8+ CDR3 repertoires of patients and controls contained twenty-nine shared sequences.

TCR beta VDJ combinations and CDR3 sequences were profiled from genomic DNA. Using its own MiXCR run on the reads, TCRdb lists one record per CDR3 protein. The table has under 150,000 distinct CDR3 sequences, roughly 40% seen once. In the case of this clonotype: What it binds is not known. This may be a read error: a much more frequent sequence differs by one nucleotide.

Germline-derived CDR1 and CDR2 are MNHEY and SVGEGT. The ends were cut back, 5 bases at V and 0 bases at J, with 17 bases in the middle. This CDR3 has 16 amino acids. This rearrangement joins TRBV6-2 or TRBV6-3 to TRBJ2-7; D uncertain. The receptor comes from a human donor in good health, serving as a control. The sequencing input was sorted CD4+, CD8+, or CD8+CD57+ T cells (not recorded which) from PBMCs. The CDR3 spells CASSPGSGHRSYEQYF. For the CDR3, the DNA is TGTGCCAGCAGTCCGGGCAGTGGGCACCGCTCCTACGAGCAGTACTTC.